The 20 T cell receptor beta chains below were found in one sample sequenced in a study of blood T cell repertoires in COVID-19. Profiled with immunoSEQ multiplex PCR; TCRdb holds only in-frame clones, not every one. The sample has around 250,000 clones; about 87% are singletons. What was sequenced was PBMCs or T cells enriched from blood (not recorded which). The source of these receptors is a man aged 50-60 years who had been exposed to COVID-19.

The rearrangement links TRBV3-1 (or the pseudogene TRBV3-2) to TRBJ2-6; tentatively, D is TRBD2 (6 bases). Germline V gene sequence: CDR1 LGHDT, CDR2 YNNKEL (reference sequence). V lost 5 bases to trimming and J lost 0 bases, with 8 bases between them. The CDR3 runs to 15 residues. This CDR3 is CASSRGGSGANVLTF. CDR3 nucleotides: TGTGCCAGCAGCAGGGGAGGCTCTGGGGCCAACGTCCTGACTTTC.

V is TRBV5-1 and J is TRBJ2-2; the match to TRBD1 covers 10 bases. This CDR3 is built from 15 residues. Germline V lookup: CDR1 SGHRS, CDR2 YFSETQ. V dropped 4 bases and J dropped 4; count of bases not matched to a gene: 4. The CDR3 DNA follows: TGCGCCAGCAGCCCCGGGACAGGGGTCACCGGGGAGCTGTTTTTT. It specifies CASSPGTGVTGELFF.

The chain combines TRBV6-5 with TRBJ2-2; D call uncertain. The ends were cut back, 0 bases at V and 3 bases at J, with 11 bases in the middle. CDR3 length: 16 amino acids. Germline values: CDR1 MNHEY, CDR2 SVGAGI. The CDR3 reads CASSYSIQIDTGELFF. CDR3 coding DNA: TGTGCCAGCAGTTACTCGATACAGATAGACACCGGGGAGCTGTTTTTT.

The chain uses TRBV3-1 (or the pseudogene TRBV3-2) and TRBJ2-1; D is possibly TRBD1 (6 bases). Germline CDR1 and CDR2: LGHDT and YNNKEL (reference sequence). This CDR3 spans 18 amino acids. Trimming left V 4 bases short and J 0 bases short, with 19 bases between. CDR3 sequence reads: CASSPKRGSQSSYNEQFF. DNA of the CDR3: TGTGCCAGCAGCCCCAAAAGGGGGTCGCAGAGCTCCTACAATGAGCAGTTCTTC.

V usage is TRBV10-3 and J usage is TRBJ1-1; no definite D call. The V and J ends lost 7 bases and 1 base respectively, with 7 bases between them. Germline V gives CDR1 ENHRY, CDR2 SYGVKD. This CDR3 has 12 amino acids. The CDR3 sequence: CAIMSGNTEAFF. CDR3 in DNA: TGTGCCATCATGTCCGGGAACACTGAAGCTTTCTTT.

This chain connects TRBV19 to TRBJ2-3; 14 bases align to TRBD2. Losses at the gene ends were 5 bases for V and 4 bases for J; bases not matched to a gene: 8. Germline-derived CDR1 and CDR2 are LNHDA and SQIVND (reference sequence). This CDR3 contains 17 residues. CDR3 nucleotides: TGTGCCAGTAGTCCCTCCCGGGGACTAGCGGGGGCAGATACGCAGTATTTT. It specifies CASSPSRGLAGADTQYF.

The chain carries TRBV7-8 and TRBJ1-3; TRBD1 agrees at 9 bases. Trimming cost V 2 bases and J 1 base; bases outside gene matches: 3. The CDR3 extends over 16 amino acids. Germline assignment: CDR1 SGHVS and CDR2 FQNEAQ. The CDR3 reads CASSLQGTGSGNTIYF. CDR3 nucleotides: TGTGCCAGCAGCTTACAAGGGACAGGGTCTGGAAACACCATATATTTT.

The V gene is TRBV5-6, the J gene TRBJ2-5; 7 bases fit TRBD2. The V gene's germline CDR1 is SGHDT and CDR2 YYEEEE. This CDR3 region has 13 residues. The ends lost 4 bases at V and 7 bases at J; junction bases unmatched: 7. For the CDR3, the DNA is TGTGCCAGCAGCCCCGGGGGGAGCCCGACCCAGTACTTC. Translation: CASSPGGSPTQYF.

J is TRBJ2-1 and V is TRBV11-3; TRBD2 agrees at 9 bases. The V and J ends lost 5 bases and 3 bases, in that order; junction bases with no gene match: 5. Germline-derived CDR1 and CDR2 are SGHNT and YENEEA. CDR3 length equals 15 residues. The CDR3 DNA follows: TGTGCCAGCAGCATCTGGACTAGCGACTACAATGAGCAGTTCTTC. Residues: CASSIWTSDYNEQFF.

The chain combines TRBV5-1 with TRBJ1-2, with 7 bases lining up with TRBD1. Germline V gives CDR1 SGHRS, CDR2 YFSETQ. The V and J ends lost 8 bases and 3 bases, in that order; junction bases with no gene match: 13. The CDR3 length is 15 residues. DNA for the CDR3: TGCGCCAGTCATACCCCCGGGCAGGGGGACTATGGCTACACCTTC. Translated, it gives CASHTPGQGDYGYTF. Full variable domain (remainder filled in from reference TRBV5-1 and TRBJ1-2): KAGVTQTPRYLIKTRGQQVTLSCSPISGHRSVSWYQQTPGQGLQFLFEYFSETQRNKGNFPGRFSGRQFSNSRSEMNVSTLELGDSALYLCASHTPGQGDYGYTFGSGTRLTVV.

CDR3 nucleotides: TGCGCCAGCAGCTGGGGGGACCCGTTCTACGAGCAGTACTTC. Amino acids: CASSWGDPFYEQYF. The rearrangement links TRBV5-1 to TRBJ2-7; tentatively, D is TRBD2 (6 bases). The germline CDR1 and CDR2 sequences are SGHRS and YFSETQ. The CDR3 totals 14 residues. V lost 3 bases to trimming and J lost 3 bases, with 13 bases between them. The complete variable domain, with remaining parts taken from reference TRBV5-1 and TRBJ2-7, reads KAGVTQTPRYLIKTRGQQVTLSCSPISGHRSVSWYQQTPGQGLQFLFEYFSETQRNKGNFPGRFSGRQFSNSRSEMNVSTLELGDSALYLCASSWGDPFYEQYFGPGTRLTVT.

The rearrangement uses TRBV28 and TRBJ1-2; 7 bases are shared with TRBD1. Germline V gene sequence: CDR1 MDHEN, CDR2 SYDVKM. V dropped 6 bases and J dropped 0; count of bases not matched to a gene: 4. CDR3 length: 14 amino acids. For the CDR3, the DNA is TGTGCCAGCAGGACAGGGCCAGCTAACTATGGCTACACCTTC. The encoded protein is CASRTGPANYGYTF.

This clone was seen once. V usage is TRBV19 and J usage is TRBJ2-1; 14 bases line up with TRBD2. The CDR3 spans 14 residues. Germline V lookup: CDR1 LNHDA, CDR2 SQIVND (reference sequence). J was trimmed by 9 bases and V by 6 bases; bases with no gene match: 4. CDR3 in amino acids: CASRTSGRASEQFF. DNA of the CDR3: TGTGCCAGTAGGACTAGCGGGAGGGCAAGTGAGCAGTTCTTC.

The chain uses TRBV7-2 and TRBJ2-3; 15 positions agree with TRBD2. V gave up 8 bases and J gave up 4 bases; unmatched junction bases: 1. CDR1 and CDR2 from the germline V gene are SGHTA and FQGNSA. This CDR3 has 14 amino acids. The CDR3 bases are TGTGCCAGCGGACTAGCGGGAGGGCCAGATACGCAGTATTTT. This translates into CASGLAGGPDTQYF.

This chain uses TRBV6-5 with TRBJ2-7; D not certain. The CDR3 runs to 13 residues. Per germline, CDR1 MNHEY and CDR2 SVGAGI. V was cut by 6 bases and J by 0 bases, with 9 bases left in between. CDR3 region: CASRLQSSYEQYF. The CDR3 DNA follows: TGTGCCAGCAGGTTACAGAGCTCCTACGAGCAGTACTTC.

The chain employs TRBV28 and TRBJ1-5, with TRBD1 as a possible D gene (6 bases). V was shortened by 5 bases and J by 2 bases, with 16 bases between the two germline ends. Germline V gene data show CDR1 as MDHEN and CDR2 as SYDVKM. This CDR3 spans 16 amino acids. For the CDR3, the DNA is TGTGCCAGCAGTCTACTCAGGGGTTCGGGCAATCAGCCCCAGCATTTT. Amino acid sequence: CASSLLRGSGNQPQHF.

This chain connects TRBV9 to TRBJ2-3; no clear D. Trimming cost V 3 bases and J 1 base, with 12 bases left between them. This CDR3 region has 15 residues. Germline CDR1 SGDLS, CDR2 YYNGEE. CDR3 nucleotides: TGTGCCAGCAGCGAGTCTATGGTGGGCACAGATACGCAGTATTTT. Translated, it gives CASSESMVGTDTQYF.

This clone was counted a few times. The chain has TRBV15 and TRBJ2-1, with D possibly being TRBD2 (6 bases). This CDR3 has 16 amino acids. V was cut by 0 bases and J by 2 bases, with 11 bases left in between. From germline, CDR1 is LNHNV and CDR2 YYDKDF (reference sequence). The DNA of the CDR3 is TGTGCCACCAGCAGAGATCTTTCGGGAGCCTACAATGAGCAGTTCTTC. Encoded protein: CATSRDLSGAYNEQFF.

The CDR3 sequence is CASSQGTGETQYF. The CDR3 DNA reads TGTGCCAGCAGCCAAGGAACGGGGGAGACCCAGTACTTC. The gene calls are TRBV7-8 and TRBJ2-5; the D gene is possibly TRBD2 (5 bases). Per the germline V gene, CDR1 is SGHVS and CDR2 is FQNEAQ. This CDR3 has 13 amino acids. V was clipped by 5 bases and J by 5 bases, with 12 bases between them.

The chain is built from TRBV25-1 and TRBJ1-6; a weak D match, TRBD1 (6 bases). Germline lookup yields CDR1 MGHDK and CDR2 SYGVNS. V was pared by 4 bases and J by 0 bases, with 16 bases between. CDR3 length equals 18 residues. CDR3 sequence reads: CASSGPGTMSSYNSPLHF. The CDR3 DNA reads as TGTGCCAGCAGTGGCCCCGGGACAATGAGCTCCTATAATTCACCCCTCCACTTT.